This T cell receptor (beta chain) was observed in a study of OX40 agonist ivuxolimab in advanced cancers. Study overall: Patients were infused with ivuxolimab every 2 weeks at 0.01 to 10 mg/kg. Study-level results: CD4+ T cells averaged fewer expanded clones than CD8+ T cells. With doses of 0.1 to 3.0 mg/kg, CD4+ and CD8+ blood T cells had undergone clonal expansion by week 6.

This CDR3 is built from 16 residues. In germline, CDR1 is SGHRS, CDR2 YFSETQ. The V and J ends lost 4 bases and 7 bases, in that order; junction bases with no gene match: 10. The count of this clone is one. What it binds is not known. Blood got drawn at baseline, again on cycle 4 day 1, and then on cycle 7 day 1. The table came from immunoSEQ multiplex PCR; TCRdb's copy has only in-frame clones and leaves some out. The table lists tens of thousands of clones, about 81% of them singletons. Sequenced material: CD4+ or CD8+ T cells sorted from blood, taken in a trial of the OX40 agonist ivuxolimab. The receptor was isolated from an adult with an advanced solid tumor such as melanoma, head and neck, liver or kidney cancer. The chain combines TRBV5-1 with TRBJ2-1; 11 nucleotides align to TRBD2. The CDR3 coding sequence is TGCGCCAGCAGCACGCAACTAGCGGGAGAGGGAAATGAGCAGTTCTTC. Translated, it gives CASSTQLAGEGNEQFF.